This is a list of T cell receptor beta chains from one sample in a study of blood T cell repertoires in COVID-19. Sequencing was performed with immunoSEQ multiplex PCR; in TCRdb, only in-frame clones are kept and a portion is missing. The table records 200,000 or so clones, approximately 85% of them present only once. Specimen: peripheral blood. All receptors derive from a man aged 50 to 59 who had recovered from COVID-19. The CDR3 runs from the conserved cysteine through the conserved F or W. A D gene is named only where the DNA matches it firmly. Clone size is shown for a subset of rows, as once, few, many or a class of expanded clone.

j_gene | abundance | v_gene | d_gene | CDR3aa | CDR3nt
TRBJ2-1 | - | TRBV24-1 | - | CATSDLRGNEQFF | TGTGCCACCAGTGATTTACGGGGAAATGAGCAGTTCTTC
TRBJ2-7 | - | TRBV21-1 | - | CASKAVSPYEQYF | TGTGCCAGCAAAGCGGTATCCCCTTACGAGCAGTACTTC
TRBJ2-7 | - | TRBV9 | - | CASSVVPETYEQYF | TGTGCCAGCAGCGTAGTACCGGAGACCTACGAGCAGTACTTC
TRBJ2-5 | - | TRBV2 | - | CASSEARASRQETQYF | TGTGCCAGCAGTGAAGCGCGAGCTAGCCGCCAAGAGACCCAGTACTTC
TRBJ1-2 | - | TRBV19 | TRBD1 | CASADRDAYGYTF | TGTGCCAGTGCCGACAGGGACGCCTATGGCTACACCTTC
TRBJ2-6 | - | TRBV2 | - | CASKLVANSGANVLTF | TGTGCCAGCAAGTTGGTAGCAAACTCTGGGGCCAACGTCCTGACTTTC
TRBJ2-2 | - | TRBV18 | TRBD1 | CASSPLVHKGQSTGELFF | TGTGCCAGCTCACCACTCGTCCATAAGGGACAGTCCACCGGGGAGCTGTTTTTT
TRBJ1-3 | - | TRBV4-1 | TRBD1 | CASSQGRGTGHGNTIYF | TGCGCCAGCAGCCAAGGAAGAGGGACAGGGCACGGAAACACCATATATTTT
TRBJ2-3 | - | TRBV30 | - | CAWSVGNTDTQYF | TGTGCCTGGAGTGTGGGCAACACAGATACGCAGTATTTT
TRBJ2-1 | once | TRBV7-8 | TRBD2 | CASSLQSAGTSGRYNEQFF | TGTGCCAGCAGCTTACAATCCGCCGGGACTAGCGGAAGATACAATGAGCAGTTCTTC
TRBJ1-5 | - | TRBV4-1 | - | CASSPDSTLPQHF | TGCGCCAGCAGCCCCGACAGTACCCTGCCCCAGCATTTT
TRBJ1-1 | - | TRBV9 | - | CASSAAPRHHTEAFF | TGTGCCAGCAGCGCGGCACCGAGACACCACACTGAAGCTTTCTTT
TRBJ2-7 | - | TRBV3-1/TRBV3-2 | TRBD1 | CASSPRDRSYEQYF | TGTGCCAGCAGCCCCCGGGACAGATCCTACGAGCAGTACTTC
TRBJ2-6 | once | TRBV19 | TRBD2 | CASSPSAGDTGANVLTF | TGTGCCAGTAGTCCCTCGGCGGGAGATACTGGGGCCAACGTCCTGACTTTC
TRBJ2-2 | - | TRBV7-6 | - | CASSLVPGDTGELFF | TGTGCCAGCAGCTTAGTGCCGGGAGACACCGGGGAGCTGTTTTTT
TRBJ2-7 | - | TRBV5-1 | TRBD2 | CASSLGIAGSYEQYF | TGCGCCAGCAGCTTGGGGATAGCGGGGTCCTACGAGCAGTACTTC
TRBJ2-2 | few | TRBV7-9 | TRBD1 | CASSLGTGVTGELFF | TGTGCCAGCAGCTTGGGGACAGGGGTCACCGGGGAGCTGTTTTTT
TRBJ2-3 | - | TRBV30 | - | CACSRRAKDTQYF | TGTGCCTGTAGCCGGAGGGCCAAAGATACGCAGTATTTT
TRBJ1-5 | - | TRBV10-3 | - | CAISESGGRNQPQHF | TGTGCCATCAGTGAGTCAGGGGGACGTAATCAGCCCCAGCATTTT
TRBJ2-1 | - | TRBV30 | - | CAWSAQGYNEQFF | TGTGCCTGGAGTGCTCAGGGCTACAATGAGCAGTTCTTC
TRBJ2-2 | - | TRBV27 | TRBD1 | CASSLRQGRAGELFF | TGTGCCAGCAGTTTAAGACAGGGTAGGGCCGGGGAGCTGTTTTTT
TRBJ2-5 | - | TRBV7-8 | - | CASSYQQGWETQYF | TGTGCCAGCAGCTACCAACAGGGTTGGGAGACCCAGTACTTC
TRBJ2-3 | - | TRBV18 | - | CASSRSGTDTQYF | TGTGCCAGCTCACGAAGCGGCACAGATACGCAGTATTTT
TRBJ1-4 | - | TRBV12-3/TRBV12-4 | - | CASSFPGEKLFF | TGTGCCAGCAGTTTTCCGGGAGAAAAACTGTTTTTT
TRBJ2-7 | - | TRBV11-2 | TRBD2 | CASSLVSSSGRAPYF | TGTGCCAGCAGCTTAGTCTCGTCTAGCGGGAGGGCCCCGTACTTC
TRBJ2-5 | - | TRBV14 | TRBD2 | CASSQDRLAQYF | TGTGCCAGCAGCCAAGATCGACTAGCTCAGTACTTC
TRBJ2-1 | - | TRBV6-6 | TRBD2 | CASSGLAGDSYNEQFF | TGTGCCAGCAGTGGACTAGCGGGAGACTCCTACAATGAGCAGTTCTTC
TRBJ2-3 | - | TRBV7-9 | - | CASRGTADTQYF | TGTGCCAGCCGCGGTACGGCAGATACGCAGTATTTT
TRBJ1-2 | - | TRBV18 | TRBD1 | CASSPRQGASGGYTF | TGTGCCAGCTCGCCAAGACAGGGGGCATCAGGGGGCTACACCTTC
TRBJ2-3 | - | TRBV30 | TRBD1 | CAWSLGQGSTDTQYF | TGTGCCTGGAGCCTTGGACAGGGCAGCACAGATACGCAGTATTTT
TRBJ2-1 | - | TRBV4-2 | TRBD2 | CASSQFTGTSVYNEQFF | TGTGCCAGCAGCCAGTTCACCGGGACTAGCGTTTACAATGAGCAGTTCTTC
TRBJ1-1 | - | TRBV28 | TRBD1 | CASSPGQLNTEAFF | TGTGCCAGCAGTCCGGGACAGCTGAACACTGAAGCTTTCTTT
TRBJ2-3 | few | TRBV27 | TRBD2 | CASSLVAGGSTDTQYF | TGTGCCAGCAGTCTAGTAGCGGGAGGCTCCACAGATACGCAGTATTTT
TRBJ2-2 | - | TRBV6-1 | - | CASSETLLRGTGELFF | TGTGCCAGCAGTGAGACTCTTTTAAGGGGCACCGGGGAGCTGTTTTTT
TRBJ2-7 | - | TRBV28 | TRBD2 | CASSRSTVRRGYEQYF | TGTGCCAGCAGTAGAAGCACGGTTAGGCGGGGGTACGAGCAGTACTTC